This TCR beta chain was recovered during a study of T cells in Graves' hyperthyroidism and ophthalmopathy. The germline CDR1 and CDR2 sequences are LNHDA and SQIVND (reference sequence). The V and J ends lost 0 bases and 3 bases respectively, with 8 bases between them. This CDR3 is built from 14 residues. This clonotype came up a few times. Amplification of TCR beta CDR3 regions used RNA as the template. A set of HTBI primers served as the primers for a first-round RT-PCR of the TCR CDR3. TCRdb itself ran the multiplex PCR reads through MiXCR, one entry per CDR3 protein. The data hold 530,000 or so distinct CDR3 sequences, with roughly 18% observed a single time.

This sequence was found in a woman aged 18-30 years with Graves' ophthalmopathy. Input material: blood. The chain is built from TRBV19 and TRBJ1-2, with unresolved D. The CDR3 region has the DNA TGTGCCAGTAGTATAGATGTGAACGACTATGGCTACACCTTC. Its protein product is CASSIDVNDYGYTF.